This paragraph covers one TCR beta chain sequence. What this receptor recognizes is not known. No per-base quality is available; no much larger clone lies one base away. The CDR3 holds 10 amino acids from the cysteine to the phenylalanine. Only the CDR3 DNA is retained, 30 bases long and in frame from the first base. Looking up the germline V gene (reference sequence) yields CDR1 GTSNPN and CDR2 SVGIG. V is pared back by 4 bases and J by 5 bases, with 5 bases lying between the germline termini. This entry comes from a study of blood T cell repertoires in COVID-19 (dated by TCRdb to 2020 to 2022). For context, the study as a whole: The collaborator samples originated in the United States, Italy and Spain and spanned the acute and convalescent phases of COVID-19. Nearly every sample came with metadata listing a de-identified subject ID, COVID-19 status, age in years and sex. Subjects who had been exposed to COVID-19, were actively infected with it, or had recovered from it provided the deeply sampled blood TCRbeta repertoires that made up the dataset. Samples were obtained from the ongoing ImmuneRACE study (first 160 participants) and from 1,254 subjects provided by 6 global collaborators. Where available, HLA class I and class II types were obtained from metadata supplied by the sample provider rather than from assay-based typing. A freely available public database, intended as a resource for researchers studying the immune response to SARS-CoV-2, is where the repertoires were released. The material from the prospective study consisted of cDNA or gDNA derived from T cells, B-cell-depleted T cells, or PBMCs. Broader findings and caveats from the paper: Clinical and demographic metadata were provided uncurated, with the amount varying by source and participant.

TCRbeta CDR3 regions were amplified from genomic DNA by means of the immunoSEQ Assay, a bias-controlled multiplex PCR. The authors' pipeline ran thus. Within the assay, amplification of reference gene primers was used to estimate how many nucleated cells each sample contained. To quantify the absolute abundance of each unique TCRbeta CDR3 rearrangement, sequence reads were collapsed and filtered. For each sample, productive Simpson clonality was calculated as the square root of Simpson's diversity index over productive rearrangements. TCRdb provides this immuneACCESS table in a form limited to in-frame rearrangements. Some clones are lacking; in checked studies, under half of them reflect an unresolved V gene, and why the rest are absent is not known. Clone size and the V and J calls come from that table; the DNA yielded D and trimming. The sample data list approximately 280,000 clones, and approximately 84% of these were observed just once. The ten top clones hold roughly 1.5% of the sample.

One collaborating source in Seattle enrolled patients during active infection and followed them longitudinally through the course of disease. Whole blood was collected in K2EDTA tubes by collaborating institutions according to the institutions' own protocols. For TCRbeta analysis, collaborator samples were shipped as frozen whole blood, as isolated PBMCs, or as DNA extracted from either sample type. Sequenced material: peripheral blood. The receptor was isolated from a human donor with COVID-19, enrolled during active disease. The donor label of this sample is uncertain. The chain joins TRBV30 to TRBJ1-2, with the D gene too uncertain to name. The nucleotide sequence reads as follows: TGTGCCTGGAACGGGTATGGCTACACCTTC. Translation gives CAWNGYGYTF. Supplemented by the reference TRBV30 and TRBJ1-2 proteins around the CDR3, the complete variable domain is SQTIHQWPATLVQPVGSPLSLECTVEGTSNPNLYWYRQAAGRGLQLLFYSVGIGQISSEVPQNLSASRPQDRQFILSSKKLLLSDSGFYLCAWNGYGYTFGSGTRLTVV.